This T cell receptor beta chain was observed in a study of T cells in women clearing cervical HPV infection. Overall study: Controls' single incident HPV16 infection cleared within 12 months without precancer. Blood came at first lesion visit for cases, post-clearance for controls.

The method was immunoSEQ multiplex PCR; TCRdb's version includes in-frame clones alone and lacks a portion of them. This table lists roughly 40,000 clones. In the case of this clone: Its antigen is undetermined. The sequenced fragment ends 3 residues before the CDR3 boundary, so the rest is inferred from the germline J gene.

This CDR3 has 15 amino acids. V gave up 1 base and J gave up 1 base, with 11 bases separating them. CDR1 is MNHNS, CDR2 SASEGT, per germline. Overall study findings and caveats: Combining TCR richness with V gene abundances gave approximately 0.8 AUC. Associations may precede or follow infection; HPV-specific or memory T cells were not isolated.

The sample taken for sequencing was blood buffy coat. The chain has TRBV6-1 and TRBJ2-7; perhaps TRBD1 as D (5 bases). The TCR originated in a woman aged 18 to 69 with a cervical HPV16 infection that either progressed to CIN3+ or cleared (not recorded which). CDR3: CASSEGQGTSYEQYF. The sequenced CDR3 bases are TGTGCCAGCAGTGAAGGGCAGGGAACTTCCTACGAG.